The sequence of this T cell receptor (beta chain) was determined in a study of control samples from healthy donors and cancer patients. Germline V lookup: CDR1 LNHDA, CDR2 SQIVND (reference sequence). The CDR3 has 13 amino acids. V lost 0 bases and J lost 7, with 7 bases in between. TCRdb keeps only in-frame clones here, not all; method: immunoSEQ multiplex PCR. The sample lists 130,000 or so clones, more than 80% occurring once. Sequencing was performed on blood. The V call is TRBV19, the J call TRBJ1-5; D uncertain. This clonotype originated in a man aged 18-30 years in good health. CDR3 in DNA: TGTGCCAGTAGTATAGAGGGTAAGCAGCCCCAGCATTTT. Protein: CASSIEGKQPQHF. The whole variable domain, remainder taken from reference TRBV19 and TRBJ1-5, is DGGITQSPKYLFRKEGQNVTLSCEQNLNHDAMYWYRQDPGQGLRLIYYSQIVNDFQKGDIAEGYSVSREKKESFPLTVTSAQKNPTAFYLCASSIEGKQPQHFGDGTRLSIL.